The subject of this entry is one TCR beta chain. Its specificity is not known. Points from the study as a whole: The TCR gene usage of tumor memory CD4+ T cells clustered together with blood and lymph node memory CD4+ cells and with lymph node naive CD4+ cells. Larger-cohort validation covered only one TCR beta V-J rearrangement. Greatest tumor Treg TCR overlap was with tumor naive CD4+ cells.

Constant-region reverse primers amplified full-length variable regions, followed by semi-nested Nested Universal Primer A PCR. TCRdb reprocessed the 5' RACE reads with MiXCR, giving one entry per CDR3 protein. There are approximately 11,000 distinct CDR3 sequences in the sample; roughly half occur only once, and around 12% lies in the top ten. V trimming: 1 base; J trimming: 4 bases; junction bases outside the gene matches: 1. The CDR3 runs 16 residues. Looked up from germline, CDR1 is SGHRS and CDR2 is YFSETQ. This sequence was found in a female donor with breast cancer. The chain recombines TRBV5-1 with TRBJ2-2; 13 bases agree with TRBD2. Material for sequencing was tumor-infiltrating naive CD4+ T cells sorted from the breast tumor. As for subset: naive CD4+ T cells, CD4+CD45RA+CD25-. The CDR3 DNA reads TGCGCCAGCAGCTTGACTAGCGGGAGGGTCACCGGGGAGCTGTTTTTT. It yields the protein CASSLTSGRVTGELFF.